The entry that follows covers one TCR beta chain sequence. This entry belongs to a study of human thymus T cells. Thymus was obtained from resections taken during corrective heart surgery. Sequenced by immunoSEQ multiplex PCR; TCRdb stores in-frame clones only, minus some. The sample has 55,000 to 85,000 clones, over 85% seen once; the top ten hold around 0.03%. Trimming removed 2 bases at V and 8 bases at J, with 10 bases between. Germline V gene data show CDR1 as LNHDA and CDR2 as SQIVND (reference sequence). The length of the CDR3 is 13 residues. This receptor was taken from a girl in the first two years of life with a congenital heart defect but otherwise immunologically healthy. The chain joins TRBV19 to TRBJ2-1; D possibly corresponds to TRBD2 (5 bases). Material: thymus tissue. The CDR3 DNA is TGTGCCAGTAGTATACTACGGGGTCATGAGCAGTTCTTC. Protein: CASSILRGHEQFF.